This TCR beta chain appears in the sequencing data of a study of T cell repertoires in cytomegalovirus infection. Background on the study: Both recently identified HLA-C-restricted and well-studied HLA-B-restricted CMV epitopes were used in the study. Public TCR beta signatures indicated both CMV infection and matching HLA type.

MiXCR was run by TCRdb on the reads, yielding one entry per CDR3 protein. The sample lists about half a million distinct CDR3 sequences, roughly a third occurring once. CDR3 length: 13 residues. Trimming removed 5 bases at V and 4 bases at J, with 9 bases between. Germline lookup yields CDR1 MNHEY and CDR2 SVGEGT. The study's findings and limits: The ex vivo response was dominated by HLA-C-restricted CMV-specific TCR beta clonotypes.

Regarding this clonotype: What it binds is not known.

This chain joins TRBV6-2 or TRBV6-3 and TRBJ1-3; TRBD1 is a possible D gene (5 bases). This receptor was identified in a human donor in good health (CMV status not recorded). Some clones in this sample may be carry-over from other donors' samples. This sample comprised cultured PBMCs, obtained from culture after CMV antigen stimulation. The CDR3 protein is CASSQGSGNTIYF. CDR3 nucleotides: TGTGCCAGCAGTCAGGGATCCGGAAACACCATATATTTT.